A single sample gave rise to the 11 T cell receptor beta chains below, sequenced in a study of T cells in Graves' hyperthyroidism and ophthalmopathy. Amplified TCR beta CDR3 regions derived from RNA transcripts. HTBI primers drove first-round RT-PCR of the TCR CDR3. TCRdb used MiXCR to reprocess the multiplex PCR reads, holding one entry per CDR3 protein. This sample has around 600,000 distinct CDR3 sequences; 11% to 15% occur once, and the top ten carry about 6.6%. The sample was blood. Every receptor here comes from a young woman with Graves' ophthalmopathy.

In this sample, this clonotype turned up a few times. This rearrangement joins TRBV20-1 to TRBJ2-5; D remains ambiguous. Germline CDR1 is DFQATT and CDR2 is SNEGSKA (reference sequence). This CDR3 is 11 amino acids long. CDR3 nucleotide sequence: TGCAGCGGAAGAGTACAAGAGACCCAGTACTTC. Translated: CSGRVQETQYF.

This clonotype appeared many times. This rearrangement joins TRBV28 to TRBJ1-5; no definite D call. Germline V gene data show CDR1 as MDHEN and CDR2 as SYDVKM. V was pared by 4 bases and J by 3 bases, with 4 bases between. There are 12 residues in the CDR3. The CDR3, as DNA: TGTGCCAGCAGTTCAGACAATCAGCCCCAGCATTTT. It specifies CASSSDNQPQHF.

This clonotype was picked up many times. The J gene is TRBJ2-3, the V gene TRBV24-1; TRBD1 might be the D (5 bases). Germline V gives CDR1 KGHDR, CDR2 SFDVKD. CDR3 size: 14 residues. V was pared by 1 base and J by 1 base, with 5 bases between. In DNA, the CDR3 is TGTGCCACCAGTGATTTACAGGGCACAGATACGCAGTATTTT. Encoded protein: CATSDLQGTDTQYF.

This clonotype has only one observation. An end of the junction differs from the germline gene, which may be a read error. This chain joins TRBV19 and TRBJ2-1; D not certain. Germline CDR1 and CDR2: LNHDA and SQIVND (reference sequence). This CDR3 contains 15 residues. The CDR3 spells CASSITLSSFNEQFF. The CDR3, as DNA: TGTGCCAGTAGTATAACCCTAAGCTCCTTCAATGAGCAGTTCTTC.

J is TRBJ2-2 and V is TRBV6-2 or TRBV6-3; tentative D call: TRBD1 (6 bases). The CDR3 is 16 residues long. V was shortened by 5 bases and J by 4 bases, with 17 bases between the two germline ends. CDR1 is MNHEY, CDR2 SVGEGT, per germline. As DNA, the CDR3 is TGTGCCAGCAGTCGCCTCAGGGGCCAATTCACCGGGGAGCTGTTTTTT. It encodes CASSRLRGQFTGELFF.

This clonotype has a count of ten or more. The chain couples TRBV2 to TRBJ1-4, with D perhaps TRBD1 (5 bases). V lost 1 base and J 0 bases, leaving 6 bases between the germline ends. Germline CDR1 SNHLY, CDR2 FYNNEI. The CDR3 runs to 15 residues. CDR3 loop: CASSEGQPTNEKLFF. The CDR3 DNA sequence: TGTGCCAGCAGTGAAGGACAGCCAACTAATGAAAAACTGTTTTTT.

The chain combines TRBV4-1 with TRBJ2-4; tentatively, D is TRBD2 (7 bases). The CDR3 loop spans 16 amino acids. Germline V gene data show CDR1 as MGHRA and CDR2 as YSYEKL. V dropped 4 bases and J dropped 2 bases, with 15 bases sitting between them. In DNA form, the CDR3 reads TGCGCCAGCAGCCTCGGGGGGCGGTTATCCAAAAACATTCAGTACTTC. Amino acids: CASSLGGRLSKNIQYF.

A few counts support this clonotype. The CDR3 nucleotides read TGCGCCAGCAGCCCGAGGGGACTAGCGGGAGGGATAAATGAGCAGTTCTTC. It encodes CASSPRGLAGGINEQFF. The chain links TRBV5-1 to TRBJ2-1; 16 nucleotides align to TRBD2. V was pared by 4 bases and J by 7 bases, with 8 bases of the junction left unmatched. The CDR3 runs to 17 residues. Germline lookup yields CDR1 SGHRS and CDR2 YFSETQ. Full variable domain (outside the CDR3, taken from reference TRBV5-1 and TRBJ2-1): KAGVTQTPRYLIKTRGQQVTLSCSPISGHRSVSWYQQTPGQGLQFLFEYFSETQRNKGNFPGRFSGRQFSNSRSEMNVSTLELGDSALYLCASSPRGLAGGINEQFFGPGTRLTVL.

This clonotype occurred once. The chain links TRBV7-2 to TRBJ2-1; 8 bases are shared with TRBD1. J gave up 0 bases and V 4 bases, and 5 bases lay outside the gene matches. This CDR3 spans 16 amino acids. The germline V gene encodes CDR1 SGHTA and CDR2 FQGNSA. CDR3 nucleotide sequence: TGTGCCAGCAGCTCCAGTGGACAGGGCTCCTACAATGAGCAGTTCTTC. This gives the protein CASSSSGQGSYNEQFF.

This chain uses TRBV7-9 with TRBJ1-1; unclear D gene. CDR3 length equals 14 residues. V shed 1 base and J shed 1 base, with 7 bases lying between them. Germline-derived CDR1 and CDR2 are SEHNR and FQNEAQ (reference sequence). The CDR3 coding sequence is TGTGCCAGCAGCTTAGGCGCGTGGAACACTGAAGCTTTCTTT. Translating gives CASSLGAWNTEAFF.

This clonotype appeared many times. The genes are TRBV28 and TRBJ2-7; possibly TRBD2 for D (5 bases). CDR1 MDHEN and CDR2 SYDVKM come from the germline V gene. The V end was cut by 1 base, the J end by 9 bases, with 10 bases between. The CDR3 loop spans 12 amino acids. CDR3 nucleotide sequence: TGTGCCAGCAGTTTATCTCCGCGGGTGCAGTACTTC. Its translation is CASSLSPRVQYF.